This T cell receptor (beta chain) was obtained from a study of CD8+ T cells in alopecia areata. Background on the study: A regimen of oral tofacitinib, 5 to 10 mg twice daily, was given to treated patients.

Points on this clone: Antigen: not known.

After isolation, RNA underwent reverse transcription to generate cDNA as the sequencing template. Libraries were prepared by immunoSEQ multiplex PCR; TCRdb keeps only in-frame clonotypes and omits some of them. The sample yields about 200,000 clones, less than 65% seen once. Germline V gives CDR1 SGDLS, CDR2 YYNGEE. V dropped 0 bases and J dropped 6 bases, with 16 bases sitting between them. The CDR3 has 16 residues. General study results and limits: Among the top 100, expanded CD8+ clones were significantly decreased by tofacitinib, as was scalp clonality. Given one nonresponder, whether baseline CD8+ expansion relates to response remains uncertain.

Indicated treatment: oral pan-JAK inhibitor, 5-10 mg twice daily. The chain combines TRBV9 with TRBJ1-5; tentative D call: TRBD1 (6 bases). The input for sequencing was CD4+ T cells sorted from blood, taken at week 24, from a patient treated with tofacitinib. This TCR derives from a human donor with alopecia areata. The CDR3 is CASSVVEQGILQPQHF. The CDR3, as DNA: TGTGCCAGCAGCGTAGTGGAACAGGGCATTCTTCAGCCCCAGCATTTT.